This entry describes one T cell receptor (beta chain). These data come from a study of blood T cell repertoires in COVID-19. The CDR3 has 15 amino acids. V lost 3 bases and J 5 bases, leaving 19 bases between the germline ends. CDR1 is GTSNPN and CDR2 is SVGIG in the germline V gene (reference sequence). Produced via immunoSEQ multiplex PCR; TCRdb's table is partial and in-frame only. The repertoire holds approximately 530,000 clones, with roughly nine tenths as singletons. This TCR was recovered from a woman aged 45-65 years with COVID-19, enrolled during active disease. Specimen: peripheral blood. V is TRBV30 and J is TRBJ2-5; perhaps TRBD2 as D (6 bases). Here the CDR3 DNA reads TGTGCCTGGAGGAGAGGGGACTCATCAAGGGAGACCCAGTACTTC. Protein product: CAWRRGDSSRETQYF.